One TCR beta chain is described in this entry. Next came a second PCR, run for roughly 7 to 12 cycles, which used a sample-barcoded 5' primer along with a J-beta primer mix. MiXCR, run by TCRdb on the 5' RACE reads, gives a single entry per CDR3 protein. Found here are about 800,000 distinct CDR3 sequences, 58% of them singletons; the top ten hold approximately 20%. This sample was included in a study of blood T cells in healthy people across ages. Germline loops: CDR1 SGDLS, CDR2 YYNGEE. CDR3 size: 17 residues. Trimming left V 1 base short and J 5 bases short, with 21 bases between. The sequence was obtained from a young man in good health. Sequencing was carried out using blood. This chain connects TRBV9 to TRBJ2-5; a weak D match, TRBD2 (6 bases). The CDR3 region has the DNA TGTGCCAGCAGCGTACGAGGCGGGGACTTCAGCGGGGAGACCCAGTACTTC. This gives the protein CASSVRGGDFSGETQYF.